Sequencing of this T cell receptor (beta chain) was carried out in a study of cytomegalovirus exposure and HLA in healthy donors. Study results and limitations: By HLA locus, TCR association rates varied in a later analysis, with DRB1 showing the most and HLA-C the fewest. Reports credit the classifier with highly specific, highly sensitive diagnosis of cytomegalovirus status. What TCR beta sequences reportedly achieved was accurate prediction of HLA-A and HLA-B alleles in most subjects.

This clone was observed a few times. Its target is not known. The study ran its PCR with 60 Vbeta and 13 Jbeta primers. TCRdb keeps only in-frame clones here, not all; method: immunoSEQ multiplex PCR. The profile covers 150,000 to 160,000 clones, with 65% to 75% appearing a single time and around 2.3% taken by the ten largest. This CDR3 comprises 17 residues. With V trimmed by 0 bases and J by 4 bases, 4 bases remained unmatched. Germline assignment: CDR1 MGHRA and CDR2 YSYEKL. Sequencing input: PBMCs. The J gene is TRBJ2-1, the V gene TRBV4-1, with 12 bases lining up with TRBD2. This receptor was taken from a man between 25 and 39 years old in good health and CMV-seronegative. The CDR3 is CASSQETSGGPYNEQFF. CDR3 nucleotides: TGCGCCAGCAGCCAAGAGACTAGCGGGGGACCATACAATGAGCAGTTCTTC.